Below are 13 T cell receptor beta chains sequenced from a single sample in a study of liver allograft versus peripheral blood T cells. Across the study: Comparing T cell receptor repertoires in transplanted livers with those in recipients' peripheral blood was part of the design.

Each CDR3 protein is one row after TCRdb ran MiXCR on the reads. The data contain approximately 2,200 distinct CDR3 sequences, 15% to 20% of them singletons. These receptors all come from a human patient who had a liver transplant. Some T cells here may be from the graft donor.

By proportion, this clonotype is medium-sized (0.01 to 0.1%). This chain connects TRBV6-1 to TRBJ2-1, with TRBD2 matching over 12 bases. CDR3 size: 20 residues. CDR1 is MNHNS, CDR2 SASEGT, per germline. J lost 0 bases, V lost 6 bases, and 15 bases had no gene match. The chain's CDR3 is CASRTDPLAGGRGSYNEQFF. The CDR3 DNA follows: TGTGCCAGCAGGACTGATCCCCTAGCGGGAGGGCGGGGCTCCTACAATGAGCAGTTCTTC.

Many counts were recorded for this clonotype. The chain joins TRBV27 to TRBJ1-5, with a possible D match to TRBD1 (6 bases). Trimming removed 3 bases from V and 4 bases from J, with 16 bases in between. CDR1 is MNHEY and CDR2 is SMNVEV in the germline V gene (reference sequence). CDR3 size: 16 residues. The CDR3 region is CASSLIGGLRNQPQHF. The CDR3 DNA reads TGTGCCAGCAGTTTGATCGGGGGGCTGAGGAATCAGCCCCAGCATTTT.

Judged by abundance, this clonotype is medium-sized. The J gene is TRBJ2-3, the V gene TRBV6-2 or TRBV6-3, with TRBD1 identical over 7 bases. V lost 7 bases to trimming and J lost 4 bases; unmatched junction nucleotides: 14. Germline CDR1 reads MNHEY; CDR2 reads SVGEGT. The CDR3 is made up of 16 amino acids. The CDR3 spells CASNLQGITSPDTQYF. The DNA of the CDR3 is TGTGCCAGCAACCTACAGGGGATTACTAGTCCAGATACGCAGTATTTT.

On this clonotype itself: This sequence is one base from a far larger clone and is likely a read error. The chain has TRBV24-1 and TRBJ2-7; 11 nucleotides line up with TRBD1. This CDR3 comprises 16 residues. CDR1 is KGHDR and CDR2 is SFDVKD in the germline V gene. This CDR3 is CATFGDRGTGGYGCTF. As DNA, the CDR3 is TGTGCCACCTTCGGGGACAGGGGGACGGGAGGATATGGCTGCACCTTC.

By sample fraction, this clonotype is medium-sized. DNA of the CDR3: TGTGCCAGCAGTGAAAACCGACAGGGGGCACCTTATAGCAATCAGCCCCAGCATTTT. Translation: CASSENRQGAPYSNQPQHF. The rearrangement joins TRBV6-5 to TRBJ1-5; 10 nucleotides align to TRBD1. This CDR3 is 19 amino acids long. Trimming cost V 5 bases and J 0 bases; bases outside gene matches: 13. Germline CDR1 is MNHEY and CDR2 is SVGAGI.

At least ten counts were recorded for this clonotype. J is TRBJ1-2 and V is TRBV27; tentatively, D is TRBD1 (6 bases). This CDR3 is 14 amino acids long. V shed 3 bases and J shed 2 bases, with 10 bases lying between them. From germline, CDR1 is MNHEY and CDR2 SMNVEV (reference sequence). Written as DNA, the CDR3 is TGTGCCAGCAGTTTGGGGACACCCAACTATGGCTACACCTTC. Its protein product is CASSLGTPNYGYTF.

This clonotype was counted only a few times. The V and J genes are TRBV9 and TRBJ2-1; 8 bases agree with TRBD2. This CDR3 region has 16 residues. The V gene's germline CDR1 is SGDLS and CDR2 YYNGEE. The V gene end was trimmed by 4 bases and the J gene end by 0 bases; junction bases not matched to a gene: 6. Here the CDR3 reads CASSSLAGSSYNEQFF. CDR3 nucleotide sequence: TGTGCCAGCAGCTCCCTAGCGGGTAGCTCCTACAATGAGCAGTTCTTC.

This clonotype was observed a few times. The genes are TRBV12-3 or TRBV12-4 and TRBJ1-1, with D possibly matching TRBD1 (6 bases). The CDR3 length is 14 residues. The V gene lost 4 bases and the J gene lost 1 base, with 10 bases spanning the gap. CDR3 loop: CASSSGAKNTEAFF. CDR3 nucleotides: TGTGCCAGCAGTTCAGGGGCTAAGAACACTGAAGCTTTCTTT.

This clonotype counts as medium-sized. CDR3 region: CATSPRGLAGASSYNEQFF. For the CDR3, the DNA is TGTGCCACCAGCCCTCGGGGACTAGCGGGGGCGAGCTCCTACAATGAGCAGTTCTTC. This chain links TRBV15 with TRBJ2-1; 14 bases line up with TRBD2. The V segment lost 5 bases and the J segment 0 bases; nucleotides outside the gene matches: 9. CDR3 length: 19 amino acids. CDR1 is LNHNV and CDR2 is YYDKDF in the germline V gene (reference sequence).

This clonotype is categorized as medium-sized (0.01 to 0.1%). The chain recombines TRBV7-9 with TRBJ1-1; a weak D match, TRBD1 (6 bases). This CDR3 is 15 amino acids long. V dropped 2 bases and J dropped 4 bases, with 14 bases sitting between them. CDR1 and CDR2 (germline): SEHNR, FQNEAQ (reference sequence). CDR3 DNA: TGTGCCAGCAGCTTAAGCAGGGGCGCCGGCACTGAAGCTTTCTTT. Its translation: CASSLSRGAGTEAFF.

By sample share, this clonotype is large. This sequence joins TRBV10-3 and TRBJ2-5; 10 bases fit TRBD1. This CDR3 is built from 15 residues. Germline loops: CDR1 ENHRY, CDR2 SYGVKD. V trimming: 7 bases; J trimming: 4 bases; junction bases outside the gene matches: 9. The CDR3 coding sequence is TGTGCCATCATGAGGACAGGGGGAGTCGGAGAGACCCAGTACTTC. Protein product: CAIMRTGGVGETQYF.

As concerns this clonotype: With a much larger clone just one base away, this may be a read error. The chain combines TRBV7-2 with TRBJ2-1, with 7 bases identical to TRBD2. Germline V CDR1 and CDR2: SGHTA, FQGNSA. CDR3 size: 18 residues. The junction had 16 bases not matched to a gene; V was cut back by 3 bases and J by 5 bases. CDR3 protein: CASSFLGRIAGPNNEQFF. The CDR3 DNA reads TGTGCCAGCAGCTTTCTAGGGAGAATAGCGGGTCCAAACAATGAGCAGTTCTTC.

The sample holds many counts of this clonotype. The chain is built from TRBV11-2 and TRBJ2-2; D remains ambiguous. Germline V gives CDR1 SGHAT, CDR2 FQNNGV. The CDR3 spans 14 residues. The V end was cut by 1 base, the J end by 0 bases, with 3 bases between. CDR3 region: CASSLGTNTGELFF. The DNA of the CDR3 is TGTGCCAGCAGCTTAGGAACGAACACCGGGGAGCTGTTTTTT.